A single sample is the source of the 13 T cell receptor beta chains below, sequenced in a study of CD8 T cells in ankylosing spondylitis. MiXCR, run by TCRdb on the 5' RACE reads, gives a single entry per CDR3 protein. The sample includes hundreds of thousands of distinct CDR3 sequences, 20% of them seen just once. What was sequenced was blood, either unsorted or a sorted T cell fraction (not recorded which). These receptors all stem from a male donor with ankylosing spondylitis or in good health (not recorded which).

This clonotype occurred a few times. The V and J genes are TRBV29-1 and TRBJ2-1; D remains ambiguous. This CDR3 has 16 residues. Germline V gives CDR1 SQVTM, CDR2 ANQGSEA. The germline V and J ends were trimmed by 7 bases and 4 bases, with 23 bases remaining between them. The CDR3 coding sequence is TGCAGCGCCCTAGGGTCACTTAGCCTTGGGTACAATGAGCAGTTCTTC. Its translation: CSALGSLSLGYNEQFF.

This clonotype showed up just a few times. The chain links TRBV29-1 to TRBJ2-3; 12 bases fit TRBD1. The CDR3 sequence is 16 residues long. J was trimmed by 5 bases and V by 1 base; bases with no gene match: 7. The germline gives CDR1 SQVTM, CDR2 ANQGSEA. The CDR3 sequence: CSVEAQGQGAVDTQYF. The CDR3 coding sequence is TGCAGCGTTGAAGCCCAGGGACAGGGGGCAGTAGATACGCAGTATTTT.

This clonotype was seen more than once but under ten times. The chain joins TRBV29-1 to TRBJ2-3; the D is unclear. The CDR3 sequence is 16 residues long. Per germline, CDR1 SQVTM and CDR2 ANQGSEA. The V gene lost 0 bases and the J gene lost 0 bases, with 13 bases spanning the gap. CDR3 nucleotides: TGCAGCGTTGAAGATCGTCGGCAGGATAGCACAGATACGCAGTATTTT. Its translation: CSVEDRRQDSTDTQYF.

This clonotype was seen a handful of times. Here the CDR3 reads CSASLRSNTDTQYF. The CDR3 region has the DNA TGCAGTGCTAGTTTGCGGTCGAATACAGATACGCAGTATTTT. The genes are TRBV20-1 and TRBJ2-3; D is undetermined. The V end lost 3 bases, the J end lost 3 bases, and 13 bases lay between the germline ends. Germline V gives CDR1 DFQATT, CDR2 SNEGSKA (reference sequence). CDR3 length equals 14 residues.

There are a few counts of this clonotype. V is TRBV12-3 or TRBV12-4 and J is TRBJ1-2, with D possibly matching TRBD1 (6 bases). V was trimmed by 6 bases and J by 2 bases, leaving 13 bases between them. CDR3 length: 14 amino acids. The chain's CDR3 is CASSPTGNNYGYTF. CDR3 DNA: TGTGCCAGCAGCCCTACAGGGAACAACTATGGCTACACCTTC.

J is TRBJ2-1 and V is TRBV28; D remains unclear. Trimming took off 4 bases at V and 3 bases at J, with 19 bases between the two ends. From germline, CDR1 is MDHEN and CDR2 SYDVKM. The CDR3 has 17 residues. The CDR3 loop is CASSSPIPRSGYNEQFF. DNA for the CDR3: TGTGCCAGCAGTTCCCCGATACCCCGTTCGGGCTACAATGAGCAGTTCTTC.

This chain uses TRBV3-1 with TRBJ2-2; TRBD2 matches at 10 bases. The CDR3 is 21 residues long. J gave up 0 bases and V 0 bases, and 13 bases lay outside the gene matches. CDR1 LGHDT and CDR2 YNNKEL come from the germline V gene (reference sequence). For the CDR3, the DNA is TGTGCCAGCAGCCAAGAAGTGTGGAGCGGGGGGGCCAACGCGAACACCGGGGAGCTGTTTTTT. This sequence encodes CASSQEVWSGGANANTGELFF.

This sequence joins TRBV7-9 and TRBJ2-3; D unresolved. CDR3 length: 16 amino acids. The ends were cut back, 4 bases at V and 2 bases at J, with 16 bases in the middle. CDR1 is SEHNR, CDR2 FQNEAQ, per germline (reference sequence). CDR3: CASSSTGVWVTDTQYF. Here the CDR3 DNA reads TGTGCCAGCAGCTCTACTGGGGTTTGGGTCACAGATACGCAGTATTTT. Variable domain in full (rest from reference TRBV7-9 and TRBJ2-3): DTGVSQNPRHKITKRGQNVTFRCDPISEHNRLYWYRQTLGQGPEFLTYFQNEAQLEKSRLLSDRFSAERPKGSFSTLEIQRTEQGDSAMYLCASSSTGVWVTDTQYFGPGTRLTVL.

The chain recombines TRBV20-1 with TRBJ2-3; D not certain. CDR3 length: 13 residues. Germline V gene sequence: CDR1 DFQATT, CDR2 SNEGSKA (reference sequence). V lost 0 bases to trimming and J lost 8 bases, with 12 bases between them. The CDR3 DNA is TGCAGTGCTAGAGAGTGGGCGGAAGCTACGCAGTATTTT. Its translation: CSAREWAEATQYF.

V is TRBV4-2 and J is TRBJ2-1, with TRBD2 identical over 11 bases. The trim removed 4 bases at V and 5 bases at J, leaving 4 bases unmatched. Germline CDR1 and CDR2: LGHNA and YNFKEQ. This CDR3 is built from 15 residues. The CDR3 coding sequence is TGTGCCAGCAGCCTTGTAGCGGGGGGGCACAATGAGCAGTTCTTC. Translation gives CASSLVAGGHNEQFF.

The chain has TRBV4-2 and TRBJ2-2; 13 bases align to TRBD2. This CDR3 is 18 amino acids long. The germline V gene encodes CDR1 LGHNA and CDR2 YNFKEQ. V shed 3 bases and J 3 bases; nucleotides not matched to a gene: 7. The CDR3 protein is CASSQLLAGGRYTGELFF. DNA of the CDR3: TGTGCCAGCAGCCAGTTACTAGCGGGGGGGCGGTACACCGGGGAGCTGTTTTTT.

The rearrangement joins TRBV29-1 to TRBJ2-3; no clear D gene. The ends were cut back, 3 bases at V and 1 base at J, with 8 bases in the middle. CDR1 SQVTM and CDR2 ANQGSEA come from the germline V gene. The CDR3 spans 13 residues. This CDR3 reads CSVDWSGTDTQYF. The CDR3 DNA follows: TGCAGCGTTGATTGGTCAGGCACAGATACGCAGTATTTT.

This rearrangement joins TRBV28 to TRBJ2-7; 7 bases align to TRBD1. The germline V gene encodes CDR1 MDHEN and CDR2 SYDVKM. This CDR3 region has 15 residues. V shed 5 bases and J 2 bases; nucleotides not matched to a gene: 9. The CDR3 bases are TGTGCCAGCAGTCCTAGTTACAGGGGAACCTACGAGCAGTACTTC. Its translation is CASSPSYRGTYEQYF.